This record covers a single TCR beta chain. No cognate antigen has been identified for it. No much larger clonotype is one base removed from it; base qualities were not supplied. Whole blood was collected in K2EDTA tubes by collaborating institutions according to the institutions' own protocols. For TCRbeta analysis, collaborators shipped samples as frozen whole blood, isolated PBMCs, or DNA extracted from either of those sample types. This record comes from a study of blood T cell repertoires in COVID-19 (dated by TCRdb to 2018 to 2021). Regarding the research as a whole: Samples from collaborators originated in the United States, Italy and Spain and spanned both the acute and convalescent phases of COVID-19. The material from the prospective study consisted of cDNA or gDNA derived from T cells, B-cell-depleted T cells, or PBMCs. Deeply sampled blood TCRbeta repertoires from subjects exposed to, actively infected with, or recovered from COVID-19 were included in the dataset. The repertoires were made available in a free public database intended to serve as a resource for research on the immune response to SARS-CoV-2. The samples were drawn from the first 160 participants of the ongoing ImmuneRACE study and from 950 to 1,500 subjects provided by 6 global collaborators. The sample metadata nearly always contained a de-identified subject ID, COVID-19 status, age in years and sex. Where available, HLA class I and class II types were taken from metadata supplied by the sample provider and were not determined by assay-based typing. Broad study findings and their caveats: How much clinical and demographic metadata was included differed by source and by participant, and the metadata was provided uncurated.

CDR1 and CDR2 were assigned from the germline V gene as SGHVS and FQNEAQ. Relative to germline, V is 4 bases shorter and J is 2 bases shorter, with 12 bases between their ends. The CDR3, from cysteine to phenylalanine, totals 15 residues. Only the CDR3 region is kept as DNA, spanning 45 bases read in frame from base 1. TCRbeta CDR3 regions were amplified from genomic DNA by means of the immunoSEQ Assay, a bias-controlled multiplex PCR. Under the source paper's analysis protocol: The number of nucleated cells in each sample was estimated by amplification of reference gene primers within the assay. To quantify the absolute abundance of each unique TCRbeta CDR3 rearrangement, sequence reads were collapsed and filtered. For each sample, productive Simpson clonality was calculated as the square root of Simpson's diversity index across productive rearrangements. The table comes from immuneACCESS by way of TCRdb, which keeps in-frame sequences with V and J called. Part of the clones is missing from these tables; in studies checked, under half for an unresolved V gene and the rest for unknown reasons. V and J calls and clone size come straight from that table; D and trimming were deduced from the DNA. The sample yields about 70,000 clones; approximately 88% were counted once. The ten largest account for roughly 6.7% of the sample.

The source of this sequence is a woman in her seventies with acute or convalescent COVID-19. Sequenced sample: peripheral blood. The chain is made from TRBV7-8 and TRBJ2-1, with the D gene uncertain. The DNA sequence is TGTGCCAGCAGCTCCTGGAGCCTTACCTACAATGAGCAGTTCTTC. This translates into CASSSWSLTYNEQFF.